This T cell receptor (beta chain) originates from a study of blood T cells in healthy people across ages. On the study more broadly: About one barcoded beta molecule per two T cells came from capture by template switching.

Regarding this clonotype: Its cognate antigen is unknown.

General study findings and limits: Per million T cells, the diversity of TCR beta decreased roughly linearly as age advanced.

This CDR3 has 13 residues. The germline V and J ends were trimmed by 7 bases and 3 bases, with 12 bases remaining between them. Germline V gene lookup returns CDR1 MNHEY and CDR2 SMNVEV (reference sequence). A J-beta primer mix and a sample-barcoded 5' primer were used in a second PCR of about 6 to 12 cycles. TCRdb re-analysed the 5' RACE reads in MiXCR, keeping a single row per CDR3 protein. The sample carries 1.5 million to 1.9 million distinct CDR3 sequences, 35% to 45% recorded once. The chain carries TRBV27 and TRBJ1-2, with unresolved D. This clonotype was sampled from a woman aged 18-29 years in good health. Sequencing was performed on blood. The CDR3 region has the DNA TGTGCCAGCAAGGTGGGAACAGACTATGGCTACACCTTC. It is translated as CASKVGTDYGYTF.